The T cell receptor beta chain described here comes from a study of human T cells and chemical hapten exposure. Study results and caveats: The study found expanded TCRs formed significantly more large CDR3 similarity clusters than controls.

Individual cDNA molecules had unique molecular identifiers attached to them by the library. Under the authors' procedure: TCR counts had a median of around 94,000 per sample and spanned roughly 20,000 to 750,000. Each CDR3 protein gets one entry after TCRdb re-called the RACE reads with MiXCR. TCRdb's processing, not the authors' own work, is the source of the V and J calls. This table holds more than 75,000 distinct CDR3 sequences, 9.3% found once. Time point given: patch test 2, 6 weeks after DPC sensitization. Stated treatment: therapeutic diphenylcyclopropenone sensitization with weekly scalp DPC. Each patch-test visit's blood sample preceded patch application. The table lists this clonotype with a few counts. Its antigen remains unidentified. Germline CDR1 reads SQVTM; CDR2 reads ANQGSEA. The CDR3 loop spans 10 amino acids. Trimming stripped 4 bases from V and 5 bases from J, with 5 bases between.

The chain has TRBV29-1 and TRBJ2-5; D is uncertain. The sequence was obtained from a woman aged 35 to 49 with alopecia areata. Some clones in this sample may be carry-over from other donors' samples. The sample here was whole blood, taken in connection with sensitization to the hapten diphenylcyclopropenone (DPC). For the CDR3, the DNA is TGCAGCGTTGCCGGGGAGACCCAGTACTTC. Translation: CSVAGETQYF.